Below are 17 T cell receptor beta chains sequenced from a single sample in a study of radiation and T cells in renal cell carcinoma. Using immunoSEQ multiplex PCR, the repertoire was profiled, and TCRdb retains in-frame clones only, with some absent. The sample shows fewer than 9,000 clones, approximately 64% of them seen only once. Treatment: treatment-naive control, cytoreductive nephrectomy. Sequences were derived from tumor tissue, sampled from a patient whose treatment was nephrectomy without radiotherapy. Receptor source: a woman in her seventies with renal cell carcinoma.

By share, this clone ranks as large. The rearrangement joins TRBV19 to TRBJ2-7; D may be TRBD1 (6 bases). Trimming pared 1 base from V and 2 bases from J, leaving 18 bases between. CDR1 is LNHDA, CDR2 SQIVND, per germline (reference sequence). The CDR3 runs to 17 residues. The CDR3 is CASSIARQEFSTYEQYF. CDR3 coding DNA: TGTGCCAGTAGTATAGCGAGACAGGAGTTTTCTACCTACGAGCAGTACTTC.

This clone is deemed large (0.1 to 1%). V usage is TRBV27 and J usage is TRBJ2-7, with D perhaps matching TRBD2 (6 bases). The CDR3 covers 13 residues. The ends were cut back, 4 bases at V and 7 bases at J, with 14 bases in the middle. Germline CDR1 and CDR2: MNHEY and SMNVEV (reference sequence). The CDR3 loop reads CASSSTAAGEQYF. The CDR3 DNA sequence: TGTGCCAGCAGTTCAACGGCTGCGGGGGAGCAGTACTTC.

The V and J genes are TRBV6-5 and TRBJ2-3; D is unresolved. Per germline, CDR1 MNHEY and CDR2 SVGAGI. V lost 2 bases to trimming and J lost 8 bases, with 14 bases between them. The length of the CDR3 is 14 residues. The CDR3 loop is CASSYQERVGTQYF. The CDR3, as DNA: TGTGCCAGCAGTTACCAGGAAAGGGTCGGTACGCAGTATTTT.

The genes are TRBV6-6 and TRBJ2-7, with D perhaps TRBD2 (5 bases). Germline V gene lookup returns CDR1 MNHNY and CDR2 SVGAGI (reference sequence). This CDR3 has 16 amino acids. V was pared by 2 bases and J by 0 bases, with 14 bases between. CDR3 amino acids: CASSYEKTGSSYEQYF. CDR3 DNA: TGTGCCAGCAGTTACGAAAAAACGGGGAGCTCCTACGAGCAGTACTTC.

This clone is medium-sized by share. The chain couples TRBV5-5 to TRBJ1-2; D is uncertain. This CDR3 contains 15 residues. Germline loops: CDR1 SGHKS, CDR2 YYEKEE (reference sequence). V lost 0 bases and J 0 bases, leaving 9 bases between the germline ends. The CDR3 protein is CASSLESTANYGYTF. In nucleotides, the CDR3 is TGTGCCAGCAGCTTGGAGTCAACCGCTAACTATGGCTACACCTTC.

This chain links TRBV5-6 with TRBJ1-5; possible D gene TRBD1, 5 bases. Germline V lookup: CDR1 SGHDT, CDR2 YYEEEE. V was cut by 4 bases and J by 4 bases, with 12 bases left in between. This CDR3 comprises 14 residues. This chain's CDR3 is CASSVWEGNQPQHF. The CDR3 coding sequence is TGTGCCAGCAGCGTCTGGGAGGGGAATCAGCCCCAGCATTTT.

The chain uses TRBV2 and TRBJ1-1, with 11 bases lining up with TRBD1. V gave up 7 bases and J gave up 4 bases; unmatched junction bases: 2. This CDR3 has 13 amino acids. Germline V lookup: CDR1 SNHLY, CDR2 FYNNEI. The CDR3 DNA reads TGTGCCAGCAAGGGGACAGGGGGCACTGAAGCTTTCTTT. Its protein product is CASKGTGGTEAFF.

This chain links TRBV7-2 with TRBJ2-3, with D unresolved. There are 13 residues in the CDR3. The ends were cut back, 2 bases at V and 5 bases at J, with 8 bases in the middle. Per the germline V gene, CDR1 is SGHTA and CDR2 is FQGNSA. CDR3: CASSLNQQDTQYF. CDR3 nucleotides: TGTGCCAGCAGCTTAAACCAGCAAGATACGCAGTATTTT.

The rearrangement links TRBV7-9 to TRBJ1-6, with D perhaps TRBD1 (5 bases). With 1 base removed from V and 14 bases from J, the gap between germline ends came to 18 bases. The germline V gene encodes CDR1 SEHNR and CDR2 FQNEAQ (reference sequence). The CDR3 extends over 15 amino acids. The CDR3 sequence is CASSLEGAAANTLHF. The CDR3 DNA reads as TGTGCCAGCAGCTTAGAAGGGGCGGCCGCCAATACCCTCCACTTT. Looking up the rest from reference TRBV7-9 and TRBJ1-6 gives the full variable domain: DTGVSQNPRHKITKRGQNVTFRCDPISEHNRLYWYRQTLGQGPEFLTYFQNEAQLEKSRLLSDRFSAERPKGSFSTLEIQRTEQGDSAMYLCASSLEGAAANTLHFGNGTRLTVT.

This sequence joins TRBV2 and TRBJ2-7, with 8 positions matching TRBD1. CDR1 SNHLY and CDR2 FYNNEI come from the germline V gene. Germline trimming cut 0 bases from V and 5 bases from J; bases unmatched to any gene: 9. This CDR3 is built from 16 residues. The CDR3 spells CASSEARPGGLHEQYF. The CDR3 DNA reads TGTGCCAGCAGTGAAGCGAGGCCAGGGGGCCTCCACGAGCAGTACTTC.

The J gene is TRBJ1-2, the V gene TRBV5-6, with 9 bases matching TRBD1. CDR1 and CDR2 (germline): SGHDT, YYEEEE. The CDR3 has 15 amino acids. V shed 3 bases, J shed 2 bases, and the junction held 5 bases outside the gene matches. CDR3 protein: CASSWGDRVNYGYTF. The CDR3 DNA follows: TGTGCCAGCAGCTGGGGGGACAGGGTCAACTATGGCTACACCTTC.

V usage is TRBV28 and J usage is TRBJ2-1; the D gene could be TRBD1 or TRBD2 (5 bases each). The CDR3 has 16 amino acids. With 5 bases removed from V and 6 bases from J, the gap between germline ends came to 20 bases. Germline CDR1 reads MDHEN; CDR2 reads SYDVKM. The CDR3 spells CASSPSRGVAGNEQFF. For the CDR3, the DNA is TGTGCCAGCAGTCCCTCACGGGGCGTTGCGGGCAATGAGCAGTTCTTC.

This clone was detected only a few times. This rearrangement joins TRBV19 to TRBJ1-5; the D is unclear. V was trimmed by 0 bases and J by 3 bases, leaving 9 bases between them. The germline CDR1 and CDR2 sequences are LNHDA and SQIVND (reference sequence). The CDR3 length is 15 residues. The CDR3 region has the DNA TGTGCCAGTAGTATAGATGGAAGTTTCAATCAGCCCCAGCATTTT. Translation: CASSIDGSFNQPQHF. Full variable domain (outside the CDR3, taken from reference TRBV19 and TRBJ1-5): DGGITQSPKYLFRKEGQNVTLSCEQNLNHDAMYWYRQDPGQGLRLIYYSQIVNDFQKGDIAEGYSVSREKKESFPLTVTSAQKNPTAFYLCASSIDGSFNQPQHFGDGTRLSIL.

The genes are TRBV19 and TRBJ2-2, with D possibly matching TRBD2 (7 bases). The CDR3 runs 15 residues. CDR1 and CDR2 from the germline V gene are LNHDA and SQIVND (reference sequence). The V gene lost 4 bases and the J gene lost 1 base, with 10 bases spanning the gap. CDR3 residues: CASSRGGMNTGELFF. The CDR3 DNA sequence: TGTGCCAGTAGTAGGGGGGGCATGAACACCGGGGAGCTGTTTTTT.

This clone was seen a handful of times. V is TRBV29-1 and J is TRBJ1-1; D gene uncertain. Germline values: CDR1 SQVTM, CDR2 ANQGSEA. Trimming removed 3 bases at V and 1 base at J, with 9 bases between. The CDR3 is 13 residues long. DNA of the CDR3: TGCAGCGTTGACTCAGGCGGGAACACTGAAGCTTTCTTT. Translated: CSVDSGGNTEAFF.

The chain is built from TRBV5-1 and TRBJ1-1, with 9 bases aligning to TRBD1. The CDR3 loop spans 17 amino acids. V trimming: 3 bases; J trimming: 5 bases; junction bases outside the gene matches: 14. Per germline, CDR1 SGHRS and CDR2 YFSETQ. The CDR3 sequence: CASSSVPGQGWGTEAFF. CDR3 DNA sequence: TGCGCCAGCAGCTCTGTCCCGGGACAGGGATGGGGGACTGAAGCTTTCTTT.

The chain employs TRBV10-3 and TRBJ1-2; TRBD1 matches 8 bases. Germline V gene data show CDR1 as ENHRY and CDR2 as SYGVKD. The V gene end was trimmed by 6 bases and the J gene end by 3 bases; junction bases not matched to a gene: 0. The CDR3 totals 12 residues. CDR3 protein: CAIRQGDYGYTF. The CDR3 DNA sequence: TGTGCCATCAGACAGGGGGACTATGGCTACACCTTC.